Each of the 19 T cell receptor beta chains below was sequenced from the same sample in a study of T cells in Graves' hyperthyroidism and ophthalmopathy. RNA transcripts yielded amplified TCR beta CDR3 regions. A first-round RT-PCR of the TCR CDR3 used the HTBI primer set. TCRdb ran MiXCR on the multiplex PCR reads and lists one entry per CDR3 protein. There are around 480,000 distinct CDR3 sequences in the sample; about an eighth occur only once, and under 20% lies in the top ten. The specimen sequenced was blood. The receptor set was obtained from a woman under 30 with Graves' hyperthyroidism.

About this clonotype itself: At one end, the junction sequence differs from germline, possibly due to a read error. The V gene is TRBV10-2, the J gene TRBJ2-1; 9 positions agree with TRBD1. The CDR3 spans 14 residues. Germline CDR1 reads WSHSY; CDR2 reads SAAADI. The CDR3 nucleotides are TGTGCCAGCAGTTTCCGGGACAGGGAATTTGAGCAGTTCTTC. As protein: CASSFRDREFEQFF.

This clonotype was detected ten times or more. The chain has TRBV28 and TRBJ2-3; 8 bases align to TRBD1. From germline, CDR1 is MDHEN and CDR2 SYDVKM. Losses at the gene ends were 5 bases for V and 4 bases for J; bases not matched to a gene: 5. CDR3 length equals 14 residues. The CDR3 reads CASSPGQDADTQYF. CDR3 DNA sequence: TGTGCCAGCAGTCCGGGACAGGATGCAGATACGCAGTATTTT.

There are many counts of this clonotype. Here the CDR3 reads CAWSAGGDQPQHF. CDR3 bases: TGTGCCTGGAGTGCGGGGGGCGATCAGCCCCAGCATTTT. The V call is TRBV30, the J call TRBJ1-5; D is possibly TRBD1 (6 bases). The V end was cut by 1 base, the J end by 5 bases, with 9 bases between. Germline assignment: CDR1 GTSNPN and CDR2 SVGIG (reference sequence). The CDR3 runs to 13 residues.

The table lists this clonotype with a few counts. The CDR3, as DNA: TGTGCCTGGAGTGTTCCCCCGGCAGATACGCAGTATTTT. Its protein product is CAWSVPPADTQYF. This chain links TRBV30 with TRBJ2-3, with unresolved D. The V gene's germline CDR1 is GTSNPN and CDR2 SVGIG (reference sequence). CDR3 length equals 13 residues. The ends were cut back, 0 bases at V and 4 bases at J, with 8 bases in the middle.

This clonotype has a count of ten or more. This chain joins TRBV12-3 or TRBV12-4 and TRBJ2-5; tentatively, D is TRBD2 (7 bases). The CDR3 contains 13 residues. Trimming cost V 10 bases and J 0 bases, with 12 bases left between them. CDR3 sequence reads: CATAGADQETQYF. CDR3 bases: TGTGCCACCGCGGGGGCGGACCAAGAGACCCAGTACTTC.

Worth noting for this clonotype: Germline and junction disagree at one end, which may indicate a read error. The chain recombines TRBV13 with TRBJ2-3, with 9 positions matching TRBD1. Germline-derived CDR1 and CDR2 are PRHDT and FYEKMQ (reference sequence). The CDR3 is 17 residues long. The CDR3 coding sequence is TGTGCCAGCAGCTTAGGCGGGGGACAGGGCGTTGGAGATACGCAGTGTTTT. Amino acids: CASSLGGGQGVGDTQCF.

This clonotype was observed a few times. A much larger clone lies a single base off, so this may be a read error. The J gene is TRBJ1-6, the V gene TRBV12-3 or TRBV12-4, with D possibly matching TRBD1 (6 bases). V dropped 4 bases and J dropped 11 bases, with 18 bases sitting between them. The CDR3 sequence is 15 residues long. The CDR3 DNA follows: TGTGCCAGCAGTTCGGGACAAAAAACACGTCCACCCCTCCACTTT. Translating gives CASSSGQKTRPPLHF.

The rearrangement links TRBV20-1 to TRBJ2-7; D not certain. Germline-derived CDR1 and CDR2 are DFQATT and SNEGSKA (reference sequence). The ends were cut back, 0 bases at V and 3 bases at J, with 15 bases in the middle. This CDR3 has 15 amino acids. The CDR3 loop is CSARDEDGLRYEQYF. In nucleotides, the CDR3 is TGCAGTGCTAGAGACGAGGACGGTCTTCGCTACGAGCAGTACTTC.

The table lists this clonotype with many counts. The genes are TRBV12-3 or TRBV12-4 and TRBJ2-5; D remains unclear. The ends were cut back, 7 bases at V and 3 bases at J, with 15 bases in the middle. The CDR3 runs 14 residues. This CDR3 reads CASTTLDGKETQYF. CDR3 sequence (DNA): TGTGCCAGCACCACTTTGGACGGAAAAGAGACCCAGTACTTC.

V and J are TRBV18 and TRBJ1-5; TRBD1 is a possible D gene (6 bases). The CDR3 covers 16 residues. In germline, CDR1 is KGHSH, CDR2 LQKENI. V lost 4 bases and J lost 4, with 17 bases in between. The CDR3, as DNA: TGTGCCAGCTCACAGGGCTTCGGGGGGCAAAATCAGCCCCAGCATTTT. This gives the protein CASSQGFGGQNQPQHF.

This clonotype was seen many times. This chain connects TRBV12-3 or TRBV12-4 to TRBJ1-1; D possibly corresponds to TRBD1 (6 bases). The CDR3 runs 11 residues. The ends were cut back, 6 bases at V and 6 bases at J, with 8 bases in the middle. CDR3 sequence reads: CASRTGAEAFF. CDR3 nucleotide sequence: TGTGCCAGCAGGACAGGAGCTGAAGCTTTCTTT.

This sequence joins TRBV30 and TRBJ1-2; D might be TRBD1 (6 bases). The CDR3 totals 15 residues. Trimming removed 2 bases at V and 0 bases at J, with 13 bases between. Germline loops: CDR1 GTSNPN, CDR2 SVGIG (reference sequence). CDR3 amino acids: CAWSPKTGTNYGYTF. The CDR3 DNA reads TGTGCCTGGAGTCCCAAAACAGGGACTAACTATGGCTACACCTTC. The full variable domain, rest sourced from reference TRBV30 and TRBJ1-2, is SQTIHQWPATLVQPVGSPLSLECTVEGTSNPNLYWYRQAAGRGLQLLFYSVGIGQISSEVPQNLSASRPQDRQFILSSKKLLLSDSGFYLCAWSPKTGTNYGYTFGSGTRLTVV.

J is TRBJ1-2 and V is TRBV6-1; TRBD1 agrees at 9 bases. CDR1 and CDR2 from the germline V gene are MNHNS and SASEGT. V lost 5 bases and J lost 4; bases outside the gene matches: 5. The CDR3 runs to 14 residues. The CDR3 DNA follows: TGTGCCAGCAGTAAAACAGGGGGCCTCTATGGCTACACCTTC. It codes for CASSKTGGLYGYTF.

For this clonotype: A read error may account for a junction end that differs from germline. The V gene is TRBV10-2, the J gene TRBJ2-3; 7 bases line up with TRBD2. The germline V gene encodes CDR1 WSHSY and CDR2 SAAADI. The CDR3 has 14 amino acids. In DNA, the CDR3 is TGCGCCAGCAGTAACCTAGCGGTCACAAATACGCAGTATTTT. Its translation: CASSNLAVTNTQYF.

V usage is TRBV11-2 and J usage is TRBJ2-1, with D hard to call. The CDR3 is made up of 13 amino acids. V dropped 5 bases and J dropped 3 bases, with 8 bases sitting between them. CDR1 and CDR2 (germline): SGHAT, FQNNGV. Here the CDR3 reads CASSLNHYNEQFF. The CDR3 DNA follows: TGTGCCAGCAGCCTAAACCACTACAATGAGCAGTTCTTC.

The gene calls are TRBV12-3 or TRBV12-4 and TRBJ2-3; no firm D call. V was cut by 3 bases and J by 1 base, with 11 bases left in between. CDR3 length: 15 residues. In DNA form, the CDR3 reads TGTGCCAGCAGTTTTATAGACGGCGGCACAGATACGCAGTATTTT. Translating it yields CASSFIDGGTDTQYF.

The rearrangement links TRBV30 to TRBJ1-2; D might be TRBD1 (5 bases). CDR3 size: 12 residues. Germline V gene data show CDR1 as GTSNPN and CDR2 as SVGIG (reference sequence). Trimming removed 3 bases at V and 2 bases at J, with 7 bases between. The CDR3 DNA sequence: TGTGCCTGGAGACAGGAAAACTATGGCTACACCTTC. Translating gives CAWRQENYGYTF. Complete variable domain (other parts from reference TRBV30 and TRBJ1-2): SQTIHQWPATLVQPVGSPLSLECTVEGTSNPNLYWYRQAAGRGLQLLFYSVGIGQISSEVPQNLSASRPQDRQFILSSKKLLLSDSGFYLCAWRQENYGYTFGSGTRLTVV.

Many counts were recorded for this clonotype. J is TRBJ1-5 and V is TRBV12-3 or TRBV12-4, with D possibly TRBD1 on 5 matching bases. The germline V and J ends were trimmed by 3 bases and 5 bases, with 11 bases remaining between them. This CDR3 spans 14 amino acids. The CDR3 reads CASSFGQGHQPQHF. The CDR3 DNA reads as TGTGCCAGCAGTTTCGGGCAGGGTCATCAGCCCCAGCATTTT.

V and J are TRBV27 and TRBJ1-5; D gene unclear. Trimming took 6 bases from V and 3 from J, leaving 15 bases between them. The CDR3 sequence is 15 residues long. Per germline, CDR1 MNHEY and CDR2 SMNVEV (reference sequence). The CDR3, as DNA: TGTGCCAGCAGGGGGTGGGGAGCGGACAATCAGCCCCAGCATTTT. This gives the protein CASRGWGADNQPQHF.